This T cell receptor beta chain is drawn from a study of CD8 T cells in ankylosing spondylitis. Overall study results and limits: The study looked at matched synovial fluid samples from ankylosing spondylitis patients. Disease-linked clones were reported to be significantly enriched there. Past research had described some motif variants in reactive arthritis synovial fluid and blood. A motif of 7 to 9 highly homologous TCR beta variants was seen as apparently characteristic of ankylosing spondylitis blood.

This CDR3 comprises 13 residues. In germline, CDR1 is LGHNT, CDR2 FRNRAP. For TCR beta, libraries came from quantitative 5'-RACE with molecular barcodes. TCRdb re-called the 5' RACE reads through MiXCR, storing one row per CDR3 protein. The repertoire includes approximately 550,000 distinct CDR3 sequences, about 13% of them detected once, and 6.5% to 7% sits in the top ten. This clonotype was seen a handful of times. The antigen remains unidentified. At one end the junction does not follow the germline gene, possibly because of a read error. The receptor's source is a male donor with ankylosing spondylitis. Sequenced material: blood, either unsorted or a sorted T cell fraction (not recorded which). The chain employs TRBV12-5 and TRBJ2-1; D ambiguous. The CDR3 loop is CASGSSGPYALRF. CDR3 DNA sequence: TGTGCTAGTGGTTCCTCCGGCCCATACGCCCTCCGATTC.